The 20 T cell receptor beta chains below come from one sample, sequenced in a study of CD8+ T cells in alopecia areata. Following RNA extraction, reverse transcription yielded cDNA that acted as the sequencing template. The data were produced by immunoSEQ multiplex PCR, yet TCRdb's version contains in-frame clones alone and is incomplete. Among about 180,000 clones listed, approximately 50% were seen once. Regarding treatment: oral pan-JAK inhibitor, 5-10 mg twice daily. Source: CD8+ T cells sorted from blood, taken between weeks 51 and 54, from a patient treated with tofacitinib. Receptors originate from a human donor with alopecia areata.

This clone turned up a few times. The chain carries TRBV29-1 and TRBJ1-1, with TRBD1 as a possible D gene (6 bases). Trimming pared 2 bases from V and 5 bases from J, leaving 18 bases between. The CDR3 extends over 15 amino acids. Germline V gives CDR1 SQVTM, CDR2 ANQGSEA. Here the CDR3 reads CSVEPVKGVETEAFF. DNA for the CDR3: TGCAGCGTTGAACCGGTGAAGGGGGTGGAAACTGAAGCTTTCTTT.

The V and J genes are TRBV5-6 and TRBJ2-3; the D gene is possibly TRBD1 (6 bases). CDR1 and CDR2 (germline): SGHDT, YYEEEE. The CDR3 is 14 residues long. The V and J ends lost 0 bases and 2 bases respectively, with 7 bases between them. The DNA of the CDR3 is TGTGCCAGCAGCTTGGGGGACACCACAGATACGCAGTATTTT. Translation gives CASSLGDTTDTQYF.

This rearrangement joins TRBV30 to TRBJ1-6; D might be TRBD1 (6 bases). This CDR3 is 11 amino acids long. Germline CDR1 and CDR2: GTSNPN and SVGIG (reference sequence). V dropped 3 bases and J dropped 9 bases, with 6 bases sitting between them. The CDR3 region has the DNA TGTGCCTGGAGGACAGGTTCACCCCTCCACTTT. This gives the protein CAWRTGSPLHF.

The chain employs TRBV15 and TRBJ2-7; maybe TRBD1 (6 bases). The CDR3 contains 14 residues. V dropped 4 bases and J dropped 3 bases, with 13 bases sitting between them. CDR1 is LNHNV and CDR2 is YYDKDF in the germline V gene (reference sequence). The CDR3 sequence is CATSTPGTSYEQYF. The CDR3 DNA reads as TGTGCCACCAGCACACCCGGGACAAGCTACGAGCAGTACTTC.

The chain couples TRBV21-1 to TRBJ1-5; no DNA check was done on the table's D call, TRBD1. TRBV21-1 is a known pseudogene. The CDR3 runs to 15 residues. This CDR3 is CASSKAGGCNQPQHF. The CDR3 DNA is TGTGCCAGCAGCAAAGCAGGGGGATGCAATCAGCCCCAGCATTTT.

This clone was seen a handful of times. The genes are TRBV2 and TRBJ2-2; TRBD1 matches at 10 bases. CDR1 SNHLY and CDR2 FYNNEI come from the germline V gene. The length of the CDR3 is 14 residues. CDR3 region: CAKDRGSHTGELFF. The CDR3 nucleotides read TGTGCAAAGGACAGGGGGTCACACACCGGGGAGCTGTTTTTT.

This sequence joins TRBV6-5 and TRBJ2-1; tentative D call: TRBD2 (6 bases). This CDR3 contains 13 residues. Germline lookup yields CDR1 MNHEY and CDR2 SVGAGI. Between the trimmed V and J ends, which lost 6 bases and 7 bases, there was a span of 13 bases. In DNA form, the CDR3 reads TGTGCCAGCAGCTTACTAGCTGAGAATGAGCAGTTCTTC. Translated: CASSLLAENEQFF.

The chain employs TRBV7-6 and TRBJ2-3; 9 nucleotides line up with TRBD2. Losses at the gene ends were 9 bases for V and 0 bases for J; bases not matched to a gene: 1. The CDR3 contains 13 residues. The germline CDR1 and CDR2 sequences are SGHVS and FNYEAQ. This CDR3 reads CARTSGSTDTQYF. The CDR3 nucleotides are TGTGCCAGGACTAGCGGTAGCACAGATACGCAGTATTTT.

The gene calls are TRBV6-1 and TRBJ2-5; D tentatively fits TRBD1 or TRBD2 (5 bases each). CDR3 length equals 16 residues. Per germline, CDR1 MNHNS and CDR2 SASEGT. V was cut by 3 bases and J by 5 bases, with 19 bases left in between. In DNA, the CDR3 is TGTGCCAGCAGTGACGTTCTGAACAGTTGGGGGGAGACCCAGTACTTC. Amino acids: CASSDVLNSWGETQYF.

The rearrangement links TRBV4-3 to TRBJ1-5, with TRBD1 as a possible D gene (5 bases). Trimming left V 0 bases short and J 5 bases short, with 11 bases between. The germline V gene encodes CDR1 LGHNA and CDR2 YSLEER. The CDR3 totals 15 residues. As DNA, the CDR3 is TGCGCCAGCAGCCAAGATCTGGGGGGGGATCAGCCCCAGCATTTT. Translating gives CASSQDLGGDQPQHF.

This clone was observed a few times. The rearrangement links TRBV27 to TRBJ1-1, with a possible D match to TRBD1 (5 bases). Germline CDR1 MNHEY, CDR2 SMNVEV (reference sequence). The CDR3 has 14 residues. V lost 6 bases and J lost 4, with 15 bases in between. The CDR3 loop reads CASRMGGSGTEAFF. CDR3 DNA sequence: TGTGCCAGCAGAATGGGGGGGTCCGGCACTGAAGCTTTCTTT.

The rearrangement uses TRBV18 and TRBJ1-5, with D tentatively TRBD1 (5 bases). Germline V gives CDR1 KGHSH, CDR2 LQKENI. This CDR3 is built from 16 residues. Trimming took off 5 bases at V and 4 bases at J, with 18 bases between the two ends. The CDR3 is CASSMVQGRPNQPQHF. The DNA for the CDR3 is TGTGCCAGCTCAATGGTGCAGGGCCGACCGAATCAGCCCCAGCATTTT.

The sample holds a few counts of this clone. The chain combines TRBV29-1 with TRBJ1-1, with no clear D. The CDR3 loop spans 11 amino acids. In germline, CDR1 is SQVTM, CDR2 ANQGSEA. V was clipped by 7 bases and J by 7 bases, with 13 bases between them. The CDR3 sequence is CSAKSGLEAFF. The CDR3 region has the DNA TGCAGCGCCAAATCTGGGCTTGAAGCTTTCTTT.

The rearrangement joins TRBV25-1 to TRBJ2-5, with D maybe TRBD1 (5 bases). Germline CDR1 is MGHDK and CDR2 is SYGVNS. The length of the CDR3 is 14 residues. V dropped 2 bases and J dropped 7 bases, with 14 bases sitting between them. The CDR3 loop is CASSERGAVRTQYF. The CDR3 bases are TGTGCCAGCAGTGAAAGGGGCGCGGTCCGGACCCAGTACTTC.

The genes are TRBV2 and TRBJ2-7, with D perhaps matching TRBD1 (5 bases). Trimming cost V 7 bases and J 7 bases, with 14 bases left between them. The germline V gene encodes CDR1 SNHLY and CDR2 FYNNEI. The CDR3 is made up of 12 amino acids. The CDR3 region is CASNVGREEQYF. The CDR3 DNA reads as TGTGCCAGCAACGTCGGCAGGGAAGAGCAGTACTTC.

The chain combines TRBV30 with TRBJ1-5, with no clear D. V was shortened by 0 bases and J by 3 bases, with 9 bases between the two germline ends. This CDR3 comprises 14 residues. Germline CDR1 is GTSNPN and CDR2 is SVGIG (reference sequence). The CDR3: CAWSVWGANQPQHF. The DNA of the CDR3 is TGTGCCTGGAGTGTGTGGGGAGCCAATCAGCCCCAGCATTTT.

The V and J genes are TRBV7-9 and TRBJ1-1, with TRBD1 matching over 8 bases. The V gene end was trimmed by 2 bases and the J gene end by 1 base; junction bases not matched to a gene: 9. Per the germline V gene, CDR1 is SEHNR and CDR2 is FQNEAQ (reference sequence). CDR3 size: 17 residues. The CDR3 sequence is CASSLTAGGDPNTEAFF. The CDR3 DNA reads as TGTGCCAGCAGCTTAACCGCAGGGGGCGACCCGAACACTGAAGCTTTCTTT.

This clone has a handful of counts. The chain employs TRBV27 and TRBJ2-7; D unresolved. This CDR3 spans 13 amino acids. CDR1 and CDR2 from the germline V gene are MNHEY and SMNVEV (reference sequence). V was cut by 4 bases and J by 2 bases, with 9 bases left in between. DNA for the CDR3: TGTGCCAGCAGTTCCTCCAGCCCCTACGAGCAGTACTTC. It encodes CASSSSSPYEQYF.

The chain couples TRBV7-2 to TRBJ1-1, with no clear D. CDR1 and CDR2 (germline): SGHTA, FQGNSA. This CDR3 is 12 amino acids long. Trimming shortened V by 2 bases and J by 4 bases, and 5 bases separated the two germline ends. CDR3 in amino acids: CASSLFGTEAFF. The CDR3 region has the DNA TGTGCCAGCAGCTTATTTGGCACTGAAGCTTTCTTT.

The genes are TRBV18 and TRBJ2-7, with D perhaps matching TRBD1 or TRBD2 (5 bases each). Germline CDR1 reads KGHSH; CDR2 reads LQKENI. Trimming removed 5 bases from V and 5 bases from J, with 13 bases in between. The CDR3 spans 13 residues. The CDR3 sequence is CASSFEGPNEQYF. The DNA for the CDR3 is TGTGCCAGCTCATTCGAGGGGCCCAACGAGCAGTACTTC.